Given below is one TCR beta chain in context. The target antigen is unknown. The data originate from a study of blood T cells in healthy people across ages. Study-wide findings and caveats: Naive and antigen-experienced cells could not be conclusively compared, given unsorted PBMCs.

The sample providers were healthy Caucasian people from Russia, aged roughly 6 to 95. A J-beta primer mix and a sample-barcoded 5' primer were used in a second PCR of roughly 6 to 11 cycles. Each cDNA molecule was tagged by a template-switch adaptor that had 12 random nucleotides. All samples yielded 2.5 million or more CDR3-containing paired-end reads. One entry per CDR3 protein results from TCRdb running MiXCR on the 5' RACE reads. The profile shows roughly 1.4 million distinct CDR3 sequences, roughly 64% of them singletons. V lost 5 bases, J lost 11 bases, and 18 bases lay in between. The CDR3 covers 13 residues. Germline assignment: CDR1 SGHTA and CDR2 FQGNSA.

The clonotype comes from a man aged 18 to 29 in good health. The chain recombines TRBV7-2 with TRBJ2-5; D not certain. Specimen: blood. The DNA for the CDR3 is TGTGCCAGCAGCATACCCCCTTGGAATGAGCAGTACTTC. It is translated as CASSIPPWNEQYF.